A selection of T cell receptor beta chains follows, all from one sample in a study of technical replicates of blood from a handful of donors. Produced via immunoSEQ multiplex PCR; TCRdb's table is partial and in-frame only. The sample lists fewer than 100,000 clones, more than 90% occurring once. The sequencing sample was made of T cells isolated from PBMCs. Every receptor here comes from a human donor in good health. CDR3s include the opening cysteine and the closing phenylalanine or tryptophan. The D gene is left open where the match is weak. Part of the rows lack a size; the others show once, few, many or a class for expanded clones.

V: TRBV6-4
size: -
J: TRBJ2-7
D: TRBD2
length: 15
DNA: TGTGCCAGCAGTGAAGGACTAGCGGAAACCTACGAGCAGTACTTC
CDR3: CASSEGLAETYEQYF

V: TRBV10-1
size: -
J: TRBJ2-3
D: -
length: 14
DNA: TGCGCCAGCAGGCCAGAACGGGGGGCTGATACGCAGTATTTT
CDR3: CASRPERGADTQYF

V: TRBV19
size: -
J: TRBJ2-1
D: TRBD2
length: 14
DNA: TGTGCCAGTAGTTCACTAGCGGGAGAAAACGAGCAGTTCTTC
CDR3: CASSSLAGENEQFF

V: TRBV7-9
size: -
J: TRBJ1-4
D: -
length: 16
DNA: TGTGCCAGCAGCCCAGAGCAGGGGAGAACTAATGAAAAACTGTTTTTT
CDR3: CASSPEQGRTNEKLFF

V: TRBV6-5
size: -
J: TRBJ2-5
D: TRBD1
length: 15
DNA: TGTGCCAGCAGCCCCGGGACAGGGGGCGCAGGGACCCAGTACTTC
CDR3: CASSPGTGGAGTQYF

V: TRBV10-3
size: -
J: TRBJ2-2
D: TRBD1
length: 14
DNA: TGTGCCATCAGCCGGACAGGGAACACCGGGGAGCTGTTTTTT
CDR3: CAISRTGNTGELFF

V: TRBV4-2
size: -
J: TRBJ2-7
D: TRBD2
length: 18
DNA: TGTGCCAGCAGCCAAGATGCGAGCGGGGGGGCACCCTCCTACGAGCAGTACTTC
CDR3: CASSQDASGGAPSYEQYF

V: TRBV6-1
size: -
J: TRBJ2-7
D: TRBD1
length: 14
DNA: TGTGCCAGCATTGACAGGGGTGGGTCCTACGAGCAGTACTTC
CDR3: CASIDRGGSYEQYF

V: TRBV7-9
size: -
J: TRBJ2-2
D: -
length: 14
DNA: TGTGCCAGCAGCTTAGGTCGTAACACCGGGGAGCTGTTTTTT
CDR3: CASSLGRNTGELFF

V: TRBV11-3
size: -
J: TRBJ1-2
D: -
length: 17
DNA: TGTGCCAGCAGCTTAGGTGAATGGCGGCACACTAACTATGGCTACACCTTC
CDR3: CASSLGEWRHTNYGYTF

V: TRBV15
size: -
J: TRBJ1-1
D: TRBD1
length: 16
DNA: TGTGCCACCAGCAGGGCTACAGGGGGGCTGAACACTGAAGCTTTCTTT
CDR3: CATSRATGGLNTEAFF

V: TRBV16
size: -
J: TRBJ1-5
D: -
length: 12
DNA: TGTGCCAGCAGCCAATCAGCCTTGTCCCAGCATTTT
CDR3: CASSQSALSQHF

V: TRBV27
size: few
J: TRBJ1-5
D: TRBD1
length: 15
DNA: TGTGCCAGCAGTGCACAGGGGGTTGCCAATCAGCCCCAGCATTTT
CDR3: CASSAQGVANQPQHF

V: TRBV7-9
size: -
J: TRBJ1-3
D: -
length: 16
DNA: TGTGCCAGCAGCTTAGAGGGACATAAAACGGGAAACACCATATATTTT
CDR3: CASSLEGHKTGNTIYF

V: TRBV19
size: -
J: TRBJ2-2
D: TRBD2
length: 15
DNA: TGTGCCAGTAGTATTAAAGGACTAGCGACCGGGGAGCTGTTTTTT
CDR3: CASSIKGLATGELFF

V: TRBV5-5
size: -
J: TRBJ2-5
D: -
length: 16
DNA: TGTGCCAGCAGCTCGGAGGGGCGGGCGCAGGTCGGGACCCAGTACTTC
CDR3: CASSSEGRAQVGTQYF

V: TRBV21-1
size: -
J: TRBJ1-3
D: -
length: 16
DNA: TGTGCCAGCAGCAAAGTTGGACAGCAGCCTGGAAACACCATATATTTT
CDR3: CASSKVGQQPGNTIYF

V: TRBV2
size: -
J: TRBJ2-1
D: TRBD2
length: 16
DNA: TGTGCCAGCAGCCCAAAGCTAGCGGAACCAAACAATGAGCAGTTCTTC
CDR3: CASSPKLAEPNNEQFF

V: TRBV19
size: once
J: TRBJ1-3
D: TRBD1
length: 15
DNA: TGTGCCAGTAGTCGTCAGGGGGCGAAGGAAAACACCATATATTTT
CDR3: CASSRQGAKENTIYF

V: TRBV28
size: -
J: TRBJ1-4
D: -
length: 13
DNA: TGTGCCTCCCGGGCGGGGGGAGATGAAAAACTGTTTTTT
CDR3: CASRAGGDEKLFF

V: TRBV4-1
size: -
J: TRBJ2-3
D: -
length: 16
DNA: TGCGCCAGCAGCCAAGATGGGGGGGGCCGGGGAGATACGCAGTATTTT
CDR3: CASSQDGGGRGDTQYF

V: TRBV12-5
size: -
J: TRBJ2-1
D: TRBD2
length: 13
DNA: TGTGCTAGCCTTGACGGGGGGTACAATGAGCAGTTCTTC
CDR3: CASLDGGYNEQFF

V: TRBV5-1
size: -
J: TRBJ2-3
D: TRBD1
length: 14
DNA: TGCGCCAGCAGTTTAGGGGGCTCAAAAGATACGCAGTATTTT
CDR3: CASSLGGSKDTQYF

V: TRBV28
size: once
J: TRBJ2-5
D: -
length: 16
DNA: TGTGCCAGCAGCTACTTTAGCGGTAGTCTCCAAGAGACCCAGTACTTC
CDR3: CASSYFSGSLQETQYF

V: TRBV27
size: -
J: TRBJ1-1
D: -
length: 13
DNA: TGTGCCAGCAGTTTAGGGAGGAACACTGAAGCTTTCTTT
CDR3: CASSLGRNTEAFF

V: TRBV11-2
size: -
J: TRBJ2-6
D: -
length: 18
DNA: TGTGCCAGCAGCCACGCAGGCAGTCCTCACTCTGGGGCCAACGTCCTGACTTTC
CDR3: CASSHAGSPHSGANVLTF

V: TRBV7-7
size: -
J: TRBJ2-7
D: TRBD2
length: 16
DNA: TGTGCCAGCAGCCCATTAGGACCGGGGGGTTGGGGGGAGCAGTACTTC
CDR3: CASSPLGPGGWGEQYF

V: TRBV7-9
size: -
J: TRBJ2-7
D: -
length: 13
DNA: TGTGCCAGCAGCTTGAGCGGCAACCACGAGCAGTACTTC
CDR3: CASSLSGNHEQYF

V: TRBV6-1
size: -
J: TRBJ2-5
D: -
length: 15
DNA: TGTGCCAGCACCCCCGCCCAGCTAGGGGAAGAGACCCAGTACTTC
CDR3: CASTPAQLGEETQYF

V: TRBV11-2
size: -
J: TRBJ2-7
D: TRBD1
length: 16
DNA: TGTGCCAGCAGCTTCCGCGGGACAGGGAGGTTCGACGAGCAGTACTTC
CDR3: CASSFRGTGRFDEQYF

V: TRBV7-9
size: -
J: TRBJ2-7
D: -
length: 18
DNA: TGTGCCAGCAGCTTAGAACTCGGCAGGCGCACGAGCCCCTACGAGCAGTACTTC
CDR3: CASSLELGRRTSPYEQYF

V: TRBV5-1
size: -
J: TRBJ1-1
D: TRBD1
length: 15
DNA: TGCGCCAGCAGCGAGGGGGCAGTTTTTTCCACTGAAGCTTTCTTT
CDR3: CASSEGAVFSTEAFF

V: TRBV9
size: -
J: TRBJ1-3
D: -
length: 15
DNA: TGTGCCAGCAGCGTAGGGCAGTACTCTGGAAACACCATATATTTT
CDR3: CASSVGQYSGNTIYF

V: TRBV29-1
size: -
J: TRBJ2-7
D: -
length: 13
DNA: TGCAGCGTTGAGGGAAGCGGCCCCTACGAGCAGTACTTC
CDR3: CSVEGSGPYEQYF

V: TRBV20-1
size: -
J: TRBJ2-7
D: -
length: 11
DNA: TGCAGTGCTCTTGCCCCGGGCGAGCAGTACTTC
CDR3: CSALAPGEQYF

V: TRBV15
size: -
J: TRBJ1-2
D: -
length: 11
DNA: TGTGCCACCAGCAGGGGAGTCGGCTACACCTTC
CDR3: CATSRGVGYTF

V: TRBV5-4
size: -
J: TRBJ2-1
D: -
length: 14
DNA: TGTGCCAGCAGCTTGGAACTACCCTACAATGAGCAGTTCTTC
CDR3: CASSLELPYNEQFF

V: TRBV28
size: -
J: TRBJ2-3
D: -
length: 14
DNA: TGTGCCAGCAGCGTATATTCTAGCACAGATACGCAGTATTTT
CDR3: CASSVYSSTDTQYF

V: TRBV11-2
size: -
J: TRBJ2-1
D: TRBD2
length: 13
DNA: TGTGCCAGCAGCCCCCGACTAGCCGGAGAGCAGTTCTTC
CDR3: CASSPRLAGEQFF

V: TRBV5-1
size: once
J: TRBJ2-7
D: TRBD1
length: 16
DNA: TGCGCCAGCAGCCCATCTCCCGGGACAGGGAGTTACGAGCAGTACTTC
CDR3: CASSPSPGTGSYEQYF

V: TRBV27
size: -
J: TRBJ2-1
D: -
length: 16
DNA: TGTGCCAGCAGTTTCAAACGGGAGCGAATCTACAATGAGCAGTTCTTC
CDR3: CASSFKRERIYNEQFF

V: TRBV11-2
size: -
J: TRBJ2-7
D: -
length: 13
DNA: TGTGCCAGCGCGGGCTTCCAAGGGTACGAGCAGTACTTC
CDR3: CASAGFQGYEQYF

V: TRBV28
size: -
J: TRBJ1-1
D: -
length: 13
DNA: TGTGCCAGCAGTAGATTCATCGGAGCTGAAGCTTTCTTT
CDR3: CASSRFIGAEAFF

V: TRBV19
size: -
J: TRBJ1-5
D: TRBD1
length: 14
DNA: TGTGCCAGTAGTTCAGGACAGGGAAGCCGGCCCCAGCATTTT
CDR3: CASSSGQGSRPQHF

V: TRBV6-1
size: -
J: TRBJ1-5
D: TRBD1
length: 13
DNA: TGTGCCAGCAGTACAGGGGGCCGACAGCCCCAGCATTTT
CDR3: CASSTGGRQPQHF

V: TRBV19
size: -
J: TRBJ2-7
D: TRBD1
length: 15
DNA: TGTGCCAGTAGTATGCGACAGGGCACGACCTCCGAGCAGTACTTC
CDR3: CASSMRQGTTSEQYF

V: TRBV9
size: -
J: TRBJ1-4
D: -
length: 15
DNA: TGTGCCAGCAGCCCATCGCGGGTAGGGAATGAAAAACTGTTTTTT
CDR3: CASSPSRVGNEKLFF

V: TRBV11-3
size: -
J: TRBJ1-1
D: -
length: 14
DNA: TGTGCCAGCAGCTATAGGACAGAAGGCACTGAAGCTTTCTTT
CDR3: CASSYRTEGTEAFF

V: TRBV11-2
size: -
J: TRBJ1-1
D: TRBD1
length: 16
DNA: TGTGCCAGCAGCTACGCTTTCAGGGGGAACCACCCTGAAGCTTTCTTT
CDR3: CASSYAFRGNHPEAFF

V: TRBV7-9
size: -
J: TRBJ1-1
D: -
length: 12
DNA: TGTGCCAGCAGCTCCGAGGTACGGCAAGCTTTCTTT
CDR3: CASSSEVRQAFF

V: TRBV5-1
size: -
J: TRBJ1-2
D: -
length: 13
DNA: TGCGCCAGCAGCTCCGACAGGTCAGTCGGCTACACCTTC
CDR3: CASSSDRSVGYTF

V: TRBV5-5
size: -
J: TRBJ2-7
D: -
length: 17
DNA: TGTGCCAGCAGCTTGTTTTCGGGAATATCACCCTCCTACGAGCAGTACTTC
CDR3: CASSLFSGISPSYEQYF

V: TRBV6-5
size: -
J: TRBJ2-5
D: TRBD2
length: 15
DNA: TGTGCCAGCACTATAGCGGGGGGGCCGAAAGAGACCCAGTACTTC
CDR3: CASTIAGGPKETQYF

V: TRBV7-9
size: -
J: TRBJ1-1
D: TRBD1
length: 14
DNA: TGTGCCAGCAGCCCGACAGGGTCGGACACTGAAGCTTTCTTT
CDR3: CASSPTGSDTEAFF

V: TRBV6-1
size: -
J: TRBJ2-1
D: TRBD1
length: 13
DNA: TGTGCCAGCAAGACAGGGGGCCTCCATGAGCAGTTCTTC
CDR3: CASKTGGLHEQFF

V: TRBV2
size: -
J: TRBJ1-6
D: -
length: 15
DNA: TGTGCCAGCAGTACCCAGGGACTATATAATTCACCCCTCCACTTT
CDR3: CASSTQGLYNSPLHF

V: TRBV28
size: -
J: TRBJ2-1
D: -
length: 15
DNA: TGTGCCAGCAGTTTCCCTGCGGGCTCCTACAATGAGCAGTTCTTC
CDR3: CASSFPAGSYNEQFF

V: TRBV5-4
size: -
J: TRBJ2-2
D: TRBD1
length: 15
DNA: TGTGCCAGCAGCTCACGGGACAGTTACACCGGGGAGCTGTTTTTT
CDR3: CASSSRDSYTGELFF

V: TRBV20-1
size: -
J: TRBJ2-1
D: -
length: 11
DNA: TGCAGTGCCCACAGCTACAATGAGCAGTTCTTC
CDR3: CSAHSYNEQFF